The 14 T cell receptor beta chains reported below all come from one sample, sequenced in a study of blood T cells in healthy people across ages. A second about 7 to 12 cycle PCR used barcoded and J-beta primers. MiXCR, applied by TCRdb to the 5' RACE reads, yields one record per CDR3 protein. The repertoire holds some 1,800,000 distinct CDR3 sequences, with about two fifths as singletons. Sequenced input: blood. Receptor source: a human donor in good health.

The V and J genes are TRBV6-6 and TRBJ1-5; TRBD1 aligns across 8 bases. This CDR3 has 12 residues. Trimming at V came to 4 bases and at J to 12 bases, leaving 5 bases not matched to a gene. Germline V gene lookup returns CDR1 MNHNY and CDR2 SVGAGI (reference sequence). CDR3 region: CASSSLGQGQHF. The CDR3, as DNA: TGTGCCAGCAGTTCCCTCGGACAGGGCCAGCATTTT.

There are a few counts of this clonotype. The chain carries TRBV20-1 and TRBJ1-1; 9 bases align to TRBD1. From germline, CDR1 is DFQATT and CDR2 SNEGSKA (reference sequence). With 1 base clipped from V and 3 bases from J, the junction kept 3 bases outside the gene matches. CDR3 length equals 14 residues. The DNA of the CDR3 is TGCAGTGCTAGAGTCCGGGACAGGGACACTGAAGCTTTCTTT. It encodes CSARVRDRDTEAFF.

The CDR3 sequence is CASSSGTLTGGSYEQYF. CDR3 nucleotide sequence: TGTGCCAGCAGCTCGGGAACCCTTACAGGGGGGTCCTACGAGCAGTACTTC. The chain links TRBV7-9 to TRBJ2-7; 8 nucleotides agree with TRBD1. Germline CDR1 SEHNR, CDR2 FQNEAQ (reference sequence). The junction had 12 bases not matched to a gene; V was cut back by 4 bases and J by 1 base. The CDR3 is 17 residues long.

This clonotype was seen a few times. The V call is TRBV29-1, the J call TRBJ2-1; no definite D call. Per the germline V gene, CDR1 is SQVTM and CDR2 is ANQGSEA. V was cut by 0 bases and J by 5 bases, with 5 bases left in between. The CDR3 sequence is 12 residues long. In DNA, the CDR3 is TGCAGCGTTGAAGAGGAGAACAATGAGCAGTTCTTC. This sequence encodes CSVEEENNEQFF.

The chain links TRBV12-5 to TRBJ2-1; TRBD1 matches at 7 bases. This CDR3 has 16 amino acids. The junction had 6 bases not matched to a gene; V was cut back by 0 bases and J by 4 bases. Germline-derived CDR1 and CDR2 are LGHNT and FRNRAP. The CDR3 DNA reads TGTGCTAGTGGTTTGGTACGGGACAGCTCTTACAATGAGCAGTTCTTC. Its protein product is CASGLVRDSSYNEQFF.

This chain uses TRBV20-1 with TRBJ2-1, with unresolved D. With 3 bases removed from V and 12 bases from J, the gap between germline ends came to 12 bases. The CDR3 runs 11 residues. CDR1 is DFQATT and CDR2 is SNEGSKA in the germline V gene (reference sequence). The CDR3, as DNA: TGCAGTGCTAGTTCTCCTTTAGGGCAGTTCTTC. This gives the protein CSASSPLGQFF.

The sample holds many counts of this clonotype. The rearrangement links TRBV4-3 to TRBJ2-3; D gene unclear. This CDR3 has 13 amino acids. CDR1 is LGHNA and CDR2 is YSLEER in the germline V gene. V lost 0 bases and J 6 bases, leaving 7 bases between the germline ends. The CDR3 is CASSQDVWDTQYF. In nucleotides, the CDR3 is TGCGCCAGCAGCCAAGATGTATGGGATACGCAGTATTTT.

This sequence joins TRBV20-1 and TRBJ1-2; D gene ambiguous. Germline-derived CDR1 and CDR2 are DFQATT and SNEGSKA (reference sequence). Trimming pared 4 bases from V and 6 bases from J, leaving 18 bases between. This CDR3 spans 14 amino acids. The CDR3 DNA follows: TGCAGTGCTACCATAAACCCTCGAGGGAATGGCTACACCTTC. Amino acid sequence: CSATINPRGNGYTF.

The chain employs TRBV4-3 and TRBJ2-3; TRBD1 aligns across 7 bases. CDR3 length: 16 amino acids. V was clipped by 0 bases and J by 4 bases; unmatched bases: 7. The germline CDR1 and CDR2 sequences are LGHNA and YSLEER. Written as DNA, the CDR3 is TGCGCCAGCAGCCAAGATGTGGGACAGAACCCAGATACGCAGTATTTT. It translates to CASSQDVGQNPDTQYF.

This clonotype appeared a few times. The V and J genes are TRBV11-1 and TRBJ1-2; D gene uncertain. Germline V gene lookup returns CDR1 SGHAT and CDR2 FQDESV (reference sequence). The germline V and J ends were trimmed by 8 bases and 5 bases, with 21 bases remaining between them. The CDR3 is 15 residues long. The chain's CDR3 is CASSPAEGPEYGYTF. In nucleotides, the CDR3 is TGTGCCAGCTCTCCCGCGGAAGGTCCGGAATATGGCTACACCTTC.

The chain is built from TRBV4-3 and TRBJ1-1; 7 bases line up with TRBD1. V was clipped by 0 bases and J by 4 bases; unmatched bases: 5. Per the germline V gene, CDR1 is LGHNA and CDR2 is YSLEER. CDR3 length equals 15 residues. The CDR3 loop reads CASSQDGQVGTEAFF. DNA of the CDR3: TGCGCCAGCAGCCAAGATGGACAGGTGGGCACTGAAGCTTTCTTT.

This clonotype has only a few counts. The rearrangement links TRBV29-1 to TRBJ2-7, with a possible D match to TRBD2 (5 bases). V lost 4 bases and J 6 bases, leaving 10 bases between the germline ends. From germline, CDR1 is SQVTM and CDR2 ANQGSEA. The CDR3 is made up of 11 amino acids. The CDR3 loop reads CSVAWAGEQYF. The CDR3 DNA sequence: TGCAGCGTTGCTTGGGCGGGCGAGCAGTACTTC.

As to this clonotype: One end of the junction is discordant with germline, which a read error may explain. The CDR3 bases are TGTGCCACCAGCAGAGGAGGGGCTGGAAACACCATACATTTT. This sequence encodes CATSRGGAGNTIHF. The chain is built from TRBV15 and TRBJ1-3; D may be TRBD1 (5 bases). The CDR3 spans 14 residues. Germline V gene lookup returns CDR1 LNHNV and CDR2 YYDKDF (reference sequence).

Turning to this clonotype: An end of the junction differs from the germline gene, which may be a read error. V is TRBV27 and J is TRBJ2-3, with D possibly TRBD1 on 6 matching bases. The CDR3 totals 13 residues. The germline CDR1 and CDR2 sequences are MNHEY and SMNVEV (reference sequence). The DNA of the CDR3 is TGTGCCAGCAGTACTGGGGGCAGCGATACGCGGTATTTT. It translates to CASSTGGSDTRYF.